These 19 T cell receptor beta chains were all obtained from the same sample, sequenced in a study of beta chain features in type 1 diabetes. Study observations and caveats: The study found moderately but significantly shorter TCRB CDR3s in all four CD4+ subsets of Type 1 diabetes patients.

TCRB transcripts that were expressed got sequenced, as all of the isolated RNA had been reverse transcribed. The protocol was immunoSEQ multiplex PCR, while the TCRdb copy is restricted to in-frame clones and leaves out a portion. This table holds some 200,000 clones, 16% found once. The antigens of these receptors remain unknown. Sequencing used naive CD4+ T cells from blood. The origin of the receptors is a man aged 30-40 years with type 1 diabetes.

The chain links TRBV9 to TRBJ2-7; 8 positions match TRBD1. CDR1 and CDR2 from the germline V gene are SGDLS and YYNGEE. There are 15 residues in the CDR3. The ends lost 3 bases at V and 6 bases at J; junction bases unmatched: 11. The CDR3 bases are TGTGCCAGCAGCGAGTACGGACAGGGTCTCAGCGAGCAGTACTTC. Its protein product is CASSEYGQGLSEQYF. The full variable domain, rest sourced from reference TRBV9 and TRBJ2-7, is DSGVTQTPKHLITATGQRVTLRCSPRSGDLSVYWYQQSLDQGLQFLIQYYNGEERAKGNILERFSAQQFPDLHSELNLSSLELGDSALYFCASSEYGQGLSEQYFGPGTRLTVT.

This clone appeared a few times. The J gene is TRBJ1-1, the V gene TRBV9, with a possible D match to TRBD1 (5 bases). The CDR3 length is 13 residues. Germline CDR1 and CDR2: SGDLS and YYNGEE. V was cut by 0 bases and J by 4 bases, with 7 bases left in between. The CDR3 coding sequence is TGTGCCAGCAGCGTAGCTAGGGGCACTGAAGCTTTCTTT. Protein product: CASSVARGTEAFF.

This clone appeared a few times. The chain combines TRBV18 with TRBJ2-7, with D perhaps being TRBD1 or TRBD2 (5 bases each). The length of the CDR3 is 12 residues. V shed 2 bases and J shed 10 bases, with 12 bases lying between them. Germline V gives CDR1 KGHSH, CDR2 LQKENI. In nucleotides, the CDR3 is TGTGCCAGCTCACCAGGGAGCAGGGACCAGTACTTC. Translated, it gives CASSPGSRDQYF. The whole variable domain, filled in from reference TRBV18 and TRBJ2-7, reads NAGVMQNPRHLVRRRGQEARLRCSPMKGHSHVYWYRQLPEEGLKFMVYLQKENIIDESGMPKERFSAEFPKEGPSILRIQQVVRGDSAAYFCASSPGSRDQYFGPGTRLTVT.

The chain couples TRBV28 to TRBJ1-1; 11 bases match TRBD1. The CDR3 length is 15 residues. J lost 5 bases, V lost 5 bases, and 7 bases had no gene match. Germline values: CDR1 MDHEN, CDR2 SYDVKM. The CDR3 sequence is CASSAGQGAGTEAFF. The CDR3 DNA is TGTGCCAGCAGTGCAGGACAGGGGGCGGGAACTGAAGCTTTCTTT.

The chain joins TRBV29-1 to TRBJ1-1, with D unresolved. There are 14 residues in the CDR3. Germline values: CDR1 SQVTM, CDR2 ANQGSEA. Trimming cost V 0 bases and J 1 base, with 9 bases left between them. CDR3 sequence (DNA): TGCAGCGTTGAAGACCCAGTGAAGAACACTGAAGCTTTCTTT. Protein product: CSVEDPVKNTEAFF.

V usage is TRBV7-2 and J usage is TRBJ2-7, with D uncertain. The CDR3 sequence is 16 residues long. Trimming removed 2 bases from V and 6 bases from J, with 20 bases in between. The V gene's germline CDR1 is SGHTA and CDR2 FQGNSA. The CDR3 nucleotides are TGTGCCAGCAGCTTATACGCCGACTCGGCAGGTCGCGAGCAGTACTTC. Translating it yields CASSLYADSAGREQYF.

This clone has just a few counts. The chain is built from TRBV6-5 and TRBJ1-3; D uncertain. V was shortened by 2 bases and J by 0 bases, with 8 bases between the two germline ends. Germline V gene lookup returns CDR1 MNHEY and CDR2 SVGAGI. The CDR3 extends over 15 amino acids. In DNA, the CDR3 is TGTGCCAGCAGTTACGCTCAGAGCTCTGGAAACACCATATATTTT. It translates to CASSYAQSSGNTIYF.

V gene TRBV13 combines with J gene TRBJ2-7; 7 bases agree with TRBD2. CDR3 length equals 14 residues. CDR1 and CDR2 (germline): PRHDT, FYEKMQ (reference sequence). The J segment lost 4 bases and the V segment lost 2 bases, leaving 5 bases of the junction unmatched. The CDR3 spells CASSLRLAVYEQYF. The CDR3, as DNA: TGTGCCAGCAGCTTACGGCTAGCGGTATACGAGCAGTACTTC. Complete variable domain (other parts from reference TRBV13 and TRBJ2-7): AAGVIQSPRHLIKEKRETATLKCYPIPRHDTVYWYQQGPGQDPQFLISFYEKMQSDKGSIPDRFSAQQFSDYHSELNMSSLELGDSALYFCASSLRLAVYEQYFGPGTRLTVT.

This clone was counted between two and nine times. The chain has TRBV27 and TRBJ2-4; possibly TRBD1 for D (5 bases). The germline gives CDR1 MNHEY, CDR2 SMNVEV (reference sequence). This CDR3 has 15 amino acids. Trimming took off 2 bases at V and 1 base at J, with 9 bases between the two ends. CDR3 sequence reads: CASSLGASAKNIQYF. The DNA for the CDR3 is TGTGCCAGCAGTTTAGGGGCCTCCGCCAAAAACATTCAGTACTTC.

The chain employs TRBV7-9 and TRBJ2-1; either TRBD1 or TRBD2 may fit D (5 bases each). V was shortened by 4 bases and J by 0 bases, with 7 bases between the two germline ends. The CDR3 has 14 residues. From germline, CDR1 is SEHNR and CDR2 FQNEAQ (reference sequence). DNA of the CDR3: TGTGCCAGCAGCTGGGGGAGCTCCTACAATGAGCAGTTCTTC. Its translation: CASSWGSSYNEQFF.

A few counts support this clone. The chain is built from TRBV27 and TRBJ2-7, with 7 positions matching TRBD1. V trimming: 5 bases; J trimming: 2 bases; junction bases outside the gene matches: 9. The CDR3 runs to 15 residues. CDR1 and CDR2 from the germline V gene are MNHEY and SMNVEV (reference sequence). This chain's CDR3 is CASSLPGQFTYEQYF. For the CDR3, the DNA is TGTGCCAGCAGTCTCCCGGGACAGTTCACCTACGAGCAGTACTTC.

This clone was observed a few times. The rearrangement links TRBV5-4 to TRBJ2-3; no definite D call. This CDR3 is 12 amino acids long. Looked up from germline, CDR1 is SGHNT and CDR2 is YYREEE (reference sequence). The ends were cut back, 5 bases at V and 2 bases at J, with 6 bases in the middle. The CDR3, as DNA: TGTGCCAGCAGGAGAGACACAGATACGCAGTATTTT. Encoded protein: CASRRDTDTQYF.

J is TRBJ1-1 and V is TRBV28, with a possible D match to TRBD1 (5 bases). The CDR3 is made up of 18 amino acids. V was pared by 7 bases and J by 0 bases, with 24 bases between. The germline V gene has CDR1 MDHEN and CDR2 SYDVKM. CDR3 sequence (DNA): TGTGCCAGCACCCCGGGGGACGCAGGCGGGGCCTTGAACACTGAAGCTTTCTTT. This encodes CASTPGDAGGALNTEAFF.

The chain uses TRBV30 and TRBJ2-5, with 7 bases identical to TRBD1. The CDR3 sequence is 13 residues long. The V gene's germline CDR1 is GTSNPN and CDR2 SVGIG (reference sequence). The V and J ends lost 7 bases and 2 bases, in that order; junction bases with no gene match: 7. In DNA form, the CDR3 reads TGTGCCTACGACAGGGTAGGGCAAGAGACCCAGTACTTC. This sequence encodes CAYDRVGQETQYF.

The CDR3 sequence is CASRFDRGQETQYF. The CDR3 coding sequence is TGTGCCAGCAGATTTGACAGGGGCCAAGAGACCCAGTACTTC. The rearrangement uses TRBV27 and TRBJ2-5; 8 bases are a match to TRBD1. V was pared by 6 bases and J by 1 base, with 4 bases of the junction left unmatched. The CDR3 runs 14 residues. The germline CDR1 and CDR2 sequences are MNHEY and SMNVEV (reference sequence).

Of note for this clone: One end of the junction varies from germline; a read error may be responsible. The chain links TRBV11-2 to TRBJ2-5, with D maybe TRBD1 (5 bases). Germline loops: CDR1 SGHAT, CDR2 FQNNGV. The CDR3 has 12 amino acids. The CDR3 DNA follows: TGTGCCAGCAGCTCAACGTGGGGCCCGTTGCACTTC. Amino acid sequence: CASSSTWGPLHF. Using reference TRBV11-2 and TRBJ2-5 for the parts outside the CDR3, the full variable domain is EAGVAQSPRYKIIEKRQSVAFWCNPISGHATLYWYQQILGQGPKLLIQFQNNGVVDDSQLPKDRFSAERLKGVDSTLKIQPAKLEDSAVYLCASSSTWGPLHFGPGTRLLVL.

The chain uses TRBV19 and TRBJ2-5; weak D call: TRBD2 (5 bases). The CDR3 is made up of 12 amino acids. In germline, CDR1 is LNHDA, CDR2 SQIVND (reference sequence). Trimming cost V 5 bases and J 4 bases, with 8 bases left between them. The CDR3 region is CASSEGGETQYF. CDR3 coding DNA: TGTGCCAGTAGTGAAGGAGGAGAGACCCAGTACTTC.

This clone was observed a few times. V is TRBV20-1 and J is TRBJ2-7, with D uncertain. V was shortened by 2 bases and J by 4 bases, with 6 bases between the two germline ends. Germline V CDR1 and CDR2: DFQATT, SNEGSKA (reference sequence). The CDR3 has 11 residues. The CDR3 coding sequence is TGCAGTGCTAGATTAAGATACGAGCAGTACTTC. It yields the protein CSARLRYEQYF.

Only a few counts were recorded for this clone. The CDR3 reads CASSQDRRERDGYTF. CDR3 bases: TGTGCCAGCAGCCAAGATAGAAGGGAAAGGGATGGCTACACCTTC. V and J are TRBV4-2 and TRBJ1-2; D unclear. Between the trimmed V and J ends, which lost 0 bases and 6 bases, there was a span of 14 bases. Germline values: CDR1 LGHNA, CDR2 YNFKEQ. The CDR3 length is 15 residues.